This T cell receptor beta chain was retrieved from a study of T cells in Graves' hyperthyroidism and ophthalmopathy. Study-level background: Peripheral blood was acquired at first diagnosis, ahead of any therapy whatsoever. Regarding the study as a whole: Most thyroid clonotypes that were expanded above 0.001 also turned up in blood.

In germline, CDR1 is SGHTA, CDR2 FQGNSA. J lost 2 bases, V lost 4 bases, and 11 bases had no gene match. The length of the CDR3 is 16 residues. It was RNA transcripts that yielded the amplified TCR beta CDR3 regions. RT-PCR in the first round (using the HTBI primer set) targeted the TCR CDR3. MiXCR was run by TCRdb on the multiplex PCR reads, yielding one entry per CDR3 protein. Among hundreds of thousands of distinct CDR3 sequences listed, approximately 36% were seen once. This clonotype was seen a handful of times. Its antigen is not known. Patients aged 18 to 65 had newly diagnosed hyperthyroidism of under 2 months' duration. Using more than 7.5 ml of fresh peripheral blood, PBMCs were prepared.

The TCR sequence derives from a woman between 40 and 50 years old with Graves' hyperthyroidism. Sequences were obtained from blood. The rearrangement links TRBV7-2 to TRBJ2-7, with TRBD2 matching 7 bases. This CDR3 is CASSWVGEGGTYEQYF. The CDR3 bases are TGTGCCAGCAGCTGGGTCGGGGAGGGCGGTACCTACGAGCAGTACTTC. Filled out from reference TRBV7-2 and TRBJ2-7, the complete variable domain reads GAGVSQSPSNKVTEKGKDVELRCDPISGHTALYWYRQSLGQGLEFLIYFQGNSAPDKSGLPSDRFSAERTGGSVSTLTIQRTQQEDSAVYLCASSWVGEGGTYEQYFGPGTRLTVT.